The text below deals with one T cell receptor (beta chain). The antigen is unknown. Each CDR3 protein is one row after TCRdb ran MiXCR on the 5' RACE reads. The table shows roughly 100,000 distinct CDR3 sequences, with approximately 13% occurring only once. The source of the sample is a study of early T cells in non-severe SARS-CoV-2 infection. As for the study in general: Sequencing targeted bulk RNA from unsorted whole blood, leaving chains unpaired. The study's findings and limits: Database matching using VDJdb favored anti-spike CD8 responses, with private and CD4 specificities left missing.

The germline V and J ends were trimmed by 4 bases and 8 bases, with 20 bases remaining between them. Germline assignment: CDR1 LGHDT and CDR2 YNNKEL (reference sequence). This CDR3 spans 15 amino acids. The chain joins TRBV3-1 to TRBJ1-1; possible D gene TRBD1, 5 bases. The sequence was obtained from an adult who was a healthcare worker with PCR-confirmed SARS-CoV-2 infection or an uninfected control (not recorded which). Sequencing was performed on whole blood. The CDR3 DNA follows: TGTGCCAGCAGCCTGGCTCCAGGGTCCACTTTAGAAGCTTTCTTT. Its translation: CASSLAPGSTLEAFF.